This T cell receptor beta chain was found in a study of blood T cell repertoires in COVID-19. Looking at the study overall: Italy, Spain and the United States were the sources of the convalescent and acute COVID-19 samples. From T cells, B-cell-depleted T cells, or PBMCs came the material, which was cDNA or gDNA.

All recovered Cohort 3 donors got two negative PCRs, got clearance, or saw symptom resolution. Original analysis: Counts of nucleated cells, estimated from reference gene primer amplification, were obtained. The data were produced by immunoSEQ multiplex PCR, yet TCRdb's version contains in-frame clones alone and is incomplete. V, J and clone size are those of that table, while D and trimming were read from the DNA. The data show about 130,000 clones, approximately 83% seen once. Trimming cost V 5 bases and J 8 bases; bases outside gene matches: 5. Germline V gives CDR1 SGHTA, CDR2 FQGTGA. The CDR3 length is 15 residues.

This chain uses TRBV7-3 with TRBJ2-2, with 13 positions matching TRBD2. The receptor was derived from a man aged 50-60 years who had recovered from COVID-19. The material sequenced was PBMCs or T cells enriched from blood (not recorded which). CDR3 sequence: CASSPGLAGVGELFF. The CDR3 DNA is TGTGCCAGCAGCCCCGGACTAGCGGGGGTTGGGGAGCTGTTTTTT.